This T cell receptor beta chain derives from a study of CD8 T cells in Susac syndrome. General observations from the study: As the study acknowledged, the number of individuals who were part of its TCR sequencing and HLA analysis was relatively small.

RNA amounts of roughly 0.45 to 1 ug underwent reverse transcription with random hexamers. In TCRdb, the immunoSEQ multiplex PCR reads were re-called with MiXCR into one record per CDR3 protein. The repertoire holds 25,000 to 30,000 distinct CDR3 sequences, with 85% to 95% as singletons. Comment on this clonotype: Its antigen is unidentified.

CDR1 and CDR2 (germline): SGDLS, YYNGEE. The CDR3 is made up of 13 amino acids. V was cut by 3 bases and J by 1 base, with 4 bases left in between. Specimen: CD8+ T cells from PBMCs. The TCR originated in a human donor in good health. V is TRBV9 and J is TRBJ2-2; no definite D call. CDR3 residues: CASSDLNTGELFF. The CDR3 coding sequence is TGTGCCAGCAGCGACCTGAACACCGGGGAGCTGTTTTTT. Together with reference TRBV9 and TRBJ2-2, the CDR3 gives the full variable domain: DSGVTQTPKHLITATGQRVTLRCSPRSGDLSVYWYQQSLDQGLQFLIQYYNGEERAKGNILERFSAQQFPDLHSELNLSSLELGDSALYFCASSDLNTGELFFGEGSRLTVL.